One sample yielded the 26 T cell receptor beta chains listed below, sequenced in a study of T cells in women clearing cervical HPV infection (dated by TCRdb to 2016 to 2019). The library came from the immunoSEQ multiplex PCR assay. TCRdb took over this immuneACCESS table, retaining in-frame rearrangements with V and J assigned. Such tables are incomplete; in checked studies, under half of the missing clones stem from an unresolved V gene, and the remainder is unexplained. The sample has 30,000 to 35,000 clones on record. The ten most abundant clones make up 1.4% of the sample. The sample was blood buffy coat. The source of these receptors is a woman aged 18-69 years with a cervical HPV16 infection that either progressed to CIN3+ or cleared (not recorded which).

In the case of this clone: The read terminates 3 residues before the CDR3 end, so the remaining end is supplied by the germline J gene. The chain has TRBV19 and TRBJ2-5; 8 bases fit TRBD2. This CDR3 has 16 residues. The trim removed 2 bases at V and 5 bases at J, leaving 10 bases unmatched. Germline V gene sequence: CDR1 LNHDA, CDR2 SQIVND (reference sequence). Incomplete CDR3 DNA: TGTGCCAGTAGTATACAGAGCGGGAGTGGTAAGGAGACC. This encodes CASSIQSGSGKET. The entire CDR3 protein is CASSIQSGSGKETQYF.

Remarks on this clone: The read ends 3 residues before the CDR3 terminus; that terminus is restored from the germline J gene. The chain is built from TRBV11-3 and TRBJ2-7; no firm D call. Germline V lookup: CDR1 SGHNT, CDR2 YENEEA. The CDR3 contains 12 residues. V was cut by 3 bases and J by 4 bases, with 7 bases left in between. The CDR3 spells CASSFQGYEQYF. The CDR3 DNA, read in part, is TGTGCCAGCAGCTTCCAAGGGTACGAG.

For this clone: The read stops 3 residues short of the end of the CDR3; the missing end is completed from the germline J gene. The V gene is TRBV5-1, the J gene TRBJ2-3; D uncertain. Germline loops: CDR1 SGHRS, CDR2 YFSETQ. The V end lost 0 bases, the J end lost 3 bases, and 14 bases lay between the germline ends. CDR3 length equals 16 residues. The CDR3 protein is CASSLEAPRSTDTQYF. The CDR3 bases that were read are TGCGCCAGCAGCTTGGAAGCACCCCGGTCTACAGATACG.

A remark on this clone: The read gets to within 3 residues of the CDR3 end, and the germline J gene fills in the rest. The rearrangement joins TRBV19 to TRBJ2-7, with 9 bases identical to TRBD2. Trimming at V came to 4 bases and at J to 2 bases, leaving 3 bases not matched to a gene. CDR1 is LNHDA, CDR2 SQIVND, per germline (reference sequence). CDR3 length equals 14 residues. CDR3 bases read: TGTGCCAGTAGTACGGGCGGGGGGGCCTACGAG. Amino acids: CASSTGGGAYE. The whole CDR3 is CASSTGGGAYEQYF.

The covered CDR3 bases are TGTGCCAGCAGTGGTCCGGGACTTGCTAATGAG. Encoded protein: CASSGPGLANE. The complete CDR3 reads CASSGPGLANEQFF. This chain uses TRBV2 with TRBJ2-1; weak D call: TRBD2 (6 bases). Read coverage stops 3 residues before the CDR3 terminus; the germline J gene supplies the remainder. Between the trimmed V and J ends, which lost 4 bases and 7 bases, there was a span of 14 bases. Germline V gene data show CDR1 as SNHLY and CDR2 as FYNNEI. This CDR3 contains 14 residues.

To note about this clone: The observed sequence ends 3 residues before the CDR3 terminus, with the missing tail filled in from the germline J gene. This sequence joins TRBV5-6 and TRBJ2-1; 12 nucleotides line up with TRBD2. Germline V gives CDR1 SGHDT, CDR2 YYEEEE. CDR3 length: 15 residues. The ends lost 7 bases at V and 5 bases at J; junction bases unmatched: 7. CDR3 region: CASWSLAGGDNEQFF. The sequenced part of the CDR3 DNA is TGTGCCAGCTGGTCACTAGCGGGAGGTGACAATGAG.

This chain's CDR3 is CSAMTDYEQYF. The CDR3 DNA, read in part, is TGCAGCGCCATGACAGATTACGAG. The chain links TRBV29-1 to TRBJ2-7; maybe TRBD1 (5 bases). The sequence runs out 3 residues before the end of the CDR3; the remainder is reconstructed from the germline J gene. V lost 7 bases, J lost 4 bases, and 11 bases lay in between. The CDR3 contains 11 residues. Germline V gives CDR1 SQVTM, CDR2 ANQGSEA.

In the case of this clone: The CDR3 end is not reached by the read, which stops 3 residues before it; the germline J gene fills it in. V usage is TRBV20-1 and J usage is TRBJ2-7; 16 nucleotides line up with TRBD2. V was clipped by 4 bases and J by 2 bases; unmatched bases: 5. The CDR3 length is 16 residues. Germline loops: CDR1 DFQATT, CDR2 SNEGSKA (reference sequence). The CDR3 region is CSANPGTSGGAYEQYF. Partial CDR3 DNA: TGCAGTGCTAACCCGGGGACTAGCGGGGGGGCCTACGAG.

Comment on this clone: The CDR3 end lies 3 residues beyond the end of the read and is filled in from the germline J gene. J is TRBJ2-3 and V is TRBV30; 7 bases align to TRBD2. Germline values: CDR1 GTSNPN, CDR2 SVGIG (reference sequence). The junction had 7 bases not matched to a gene; V was cut back by 2 bases and J by 2 bases. The CDR3 is made up of 15 amino acids. The CDR3 DNA, read in part, is TGTGCCTGGAGTCTCGAGACTAGCACCACAGATACG. It translates to CAWSLETSTTDT. The full CDR3 protein is CAWSLETSTTDTQYF.

Concerning this clone itself: The read halts 3 residues ahead of the CDR3 end, with the missing end drawn from the germline J gene. The V call is TRBV5-1, the J call TRBJ2-7; 8 nucleotides match TRBD2. Germline values: CDR1 SGHRS, CDR2 YFSETQ. The CDR3 spans 15 residues. Trimming removed 4 bases from V and 3 bases from J; junction bases left unmatched: 9. CDR3 DNA, as far as it was read: TGCGCCAGCAGCCTCTTAGCGGGGACCGACTACGAG. This gives the protein CASSLLAGTDYE. The CDR3 in its entirety is CASSLLAGTDYEQYF.

According to its frequency, this clone is medium-sized. The CDR3 loop reads CASSQARANYGYTF. The covered CDR3 bases are TGTGCCAGCAGTCAGGCCAGGGCTAACTATGGC. This chain connects TRBV2 to TRBJ1-2; D perhaps matches TRBD1 (5 bases). The read comes to an end 3 residues before the CDR3 does, leaving the germline J gene to fill in the end. The CDR3 totals 14 residues. Trimming cost V 5 bases and J 0 bases, with 10 bases left between them. Germline V gives CDR1 SNHLY, CDR2 FYNNEI.

This chain's CDR3 is CSSRSGRAADTQYF. CDR3 bases read: TGCAGCTCCCGTAGCGGGAGGGCCGCAGATACG. The genes are TRBV29-1 and TRBJ2-3; 11 bases are shared with TRBD2. The read ends 3 residues early relative to the CDR3; the germline J gene fills the gap. Germline CDR1 SQVTM, CDR2 ANQGSEA. The CDR3 has 14 residues. V was pared by 8 bases and J by 4 bases, with 8 bases of the junction left unmatched.

For this clone: The read terminates 3 residues before the CDR3 end, so the remaining end is supplied by the germline J gene. The rearrangement joins TRBV6-2 or TRBV6-3 to TRBJ1-5; no reliable D call. From germline, CDR1 is MNHEY and CDR2 SVGEGT. Trimming removed 2 bases at V and 0 bases at J, with 11 bases between. CDR3 length equals 16 residues. CDR3 DNA (partial): TGTGCCAGCAGTTACGGCCTCTTCAATAGCAATCAGCCC. It specifies CASSYGLFNSNQP. The complete CDR3 protein is CASSYGLFNSNQPQHF.

As for this clone: The CDR3 is cut off 3 residues early in the read; its end comes from the germline J gene. V usage is TRBV7-8 and J usage is TRBJ2-1, with 8 bases fitting TRBD2. The CDR3 is 15 amino acids. Germline CDR1 SGHVS, CDR2 FQNEAQ. V was pared by 3 bases and J by 5 bases, with 6 bases of the junction left unmatched. CDR3 sequence: CASSFGTSLHNEQFF. CDR3 DNA, as far as it was read: TGTGCCAGCAGCTTCGGGACTAGTCTACACAATGAG.

Concerning this clone: Read coverage stops 3 residues before the CDR3 terminus; the germline J gene supplies the remainder. This chain links TRBV20-1 with TRBJ2-1, with 16 bases aligning to TRBD2. Germline V gene lookup returns CDR1 DFQATT and CDR2 SNEGSKA (reference sequence). CDR3 length: 17 residues. The trim removed 4 bases at V and 0 bases at J, leaving 3 bases unmatched. The sequenced part of the CDR3 DNA is TGCAGTGCTAAGGGACTAGCGGGGGGGTTCTCCTACAATGAG. Encoded protein: CSAKGLAGGFSYNE. The full CDR3 protein is CSAKGLAGGFSYNEQFF.

The sequenced part of the CDR3 DNA is TGTGCCAGCCATGAAGGGGGCTTATCCTACAATGAG. This encodes CASHEGGLSYNE. The complete CDR3 sequence is CASHEGGLSYNEQFF. The chain carries TRBV2 and TRBJ2-1, with TRBD1 matching over 7 bases. Read data end 3 residues before the CDR3 end; the end is taken from the germline J gene. Germline CDR1 is SNHLY and CDR2 is FYNNEI. J was trimmed by 1 base and V by 8 bases; bases with no gene match: 8. The CDR3 spans 15 residues.

A note on this clone: The read ends 3 residues early relative to the CDR3; the germline J gene fills the gap. This rearrangement joins TRBV28 to TRBJ2-5, with 13 bases that match TRBD2. J was trimmed by 3 bases and V by 6 bases; bases with no gene match: 10. Germline lookup yields CDR1 MDHEN and CDR2 SYDVKM. There are 17 residues in the CDR3. The CDR3 reads CASRASGTSGIEETQYF. CDR3 DNA (partial): TGTGCCAGCAGAGCGTCCGGGACTAGCGGGATTGAAGAGACC.

In regard to this clone: The sequence runs out 3 residues before the end of the CDR3; the remainder is reconstructed from the germline J gene. The rearrangement uses TRBV7-9 and TRBJ2-7; TRBD1 aligns across 10 bases. The CDR3 has 14 residues. V gave up 6 bases and J gave up 4 bases; unmatched junction bases: 6. Per the germline V gene, CDR1 is SEHNR and CDR2 is FQNEAQ (reference sequence). The CDR3 region is CASRPTGGDYEQYF. The part of the CDR3 DNA that was read is TGTGCCAGCAGACCGACAGGGGGCGATTACGAG.

Comment on this clone: The CDR3 end lies 3 residues beyond the end of the read and is filled in from the germline J gene. The rearrangement uses TRBV11-2 and TRBJ1-1, with D tentatively TRBD1 (6 bases). Looked up from germline, CDR1 is SGHAT and CDR2 is FQNNGV. V lost 0 bases and J lost 1, with 9 bases in between. This CDR3 region has 15 residues. The CDR3 spells CASSLEGGGNTEAFF. The sequenced CDR3 bases are TGTGCCAGCAGCTTAGAAGGGGGAGGGAACACTGAA.

As for this clone: With the read ending 3 residues before the CDR3 end, the germline J gene is used to fill in that end. V gene TRBV19 combines with J gene TRBJ2-3, with TRBD1 matching over 8 bases. This CDR3 has 16 amino acids. Germline V gene data show CDR1 as LNHDA and CDR2 as SQIVND (reference sequence). Unmatched junction bases numbered 6, after V lost 0 bases and J lost 4 bases. The part of the CDR3 DNA that was read is TGTGCCAGTAGTATAGATGGACAGGGACCCGCAGATACG. The encoded protein is CASSIDGQGPADT. From start to end, the CDR3 is CASSIDGQGPADTQYF.

To note about this clone: The CDR3 end lies 3 residues beyond the end of the read and is filled in from the germline J gene. The chain links TRBV5-1 to TRBJ2-7; tentatively, D is TRBD2 (6 bases). V was trimmed by 3 bases and J by 1 base, leaving 11 bases between them. Per germline, CDR1 SGHRS and CDR2 YFSETQ. The CDR3 consists of 14 residues. CDR3 region: CASSWGVGSYEQYF. The covered CDR3 bases are TGCGCCAGCAGCTGGGGGGTGGGATCCTACGAG.

On this clone itself: The sequenced fragment ends 3 residues before the CDR3 boundary, so the rest is inferred from the germline J gene. The rearrangement links TRBV30 to TRBJ2-7; tentative D call: TRBD2 (6 bases). Per the germline V gene, CDR1 is GTSNPN and CDR2 is SVGIG (reference sequence). V lost 0 bases, J lost 4 bases, and 10 bases lay in between. The CDR3 has 13 amino acids. CDR3 DNA (partial): TGTGCCTGGAGTGTACTGGCGGGGTACGAG. Protein: CAWSVLAGYE. The full CDR3 protein is CAWSVLAGYEQYF.

The sequenced CDR3 bases are TGTGCCAGCAGTCCTCCTGGACTAGCGAATGAG. Translating it yields CASSPPGLANE. The CDR3 in its entirety is CASSPPGLANEQFF. This rearrangement joins TRBV6-2 or TRBV6-3 to TRBJ2-1; 9 nucleotides align to TRBD2. Sequencing ends 3 residues short of the CDR3 end; the germline J gene provides the rest. Trimming took 5 bases from V and 7 from J; bases not matched to a gene: 6. The CDR3 is 14 amino acids. The germline V gene encodes CDR1 MNHEY and CDR2 SVGEGT.

Worth noting for this clone: The read falls 3 residues short of the CDR3 end, and the missing part is taken from the germline J gene. The gene calls are TRBV20-1 and TRBJ2-7; 14 bases align to TRBD2. J lost 5 bases, V lost 0 bases, and 15 bases had no gene match. Germline V gene sequence: CDR1 DFQATT, CDR2 SNEGSKA (reference sequence). This CDR3 has 19 amino acids. CDR3 bases read: TGCAGTGCTAGAGATCAGGGACTAGCGGGAGTGTTGGTGGTAGACGAG. Amino acids: CSARDQGLAGVLVVDE. In full, the CDR3 reads CSARDQGLAGVLVVDEQYF.

Comments on this clone: The CDR3 end is not reached by the read, which stops 3 residues before it; the germline J gene fills it in. This sequence joins TRBV5-6 and TRBJ2-7, with D possibly TRBD1 on 5 matching bases. The V end lost 2 bases, the J end lost 1 base, and 7 bases lay between the germline ends. Germline CDR1 is SGHDT and CDR2 is YYEEEE. The CDR3 runs 13 residues. CDR3 bases read: TGTGCCAGCAGCTTCCAGGGATCCTACGAG. Translation gives CASSFQGSYE. The entire CDR3 is CASSFQGSYEQYF. Complete variable domain (other parts from reference TRBV5-6 and TRBJ2-7): DAGVTQSPTHLIKTRGQQVTLRCSPKSGHDTVSWYQQALGQGPQFIFQYYEEEERQRGNFPDRFSGHQFPNYSSELNVNALLLGDSALYLCASSFQGSYEQYFGPGTRLTVT.

About this clone itself: The CDR3 is cut off 3 residues early in the read; its end comes from the germline J gene. The chain uses TRBV30 and TRBJ2-7; D may be TRBD1 (6 bases). The V gene's germline CDR1 is GTSNPN and CDR2 SVGIG (reference sequence). This CDR3 contains 13 residues. V shed 2 bases and J shed 2 bases, with 10 bases lying between them. CDR3 loop: CAWSYRAPYEQYF. The CDR3 DNA, read in part, is TGTGCCTGGAGTTACAGGGCGCCCTACGAG.